This TCR beta chain was observed in a study of PD-1 blockade in classical Hodgkin lymphoma. Study-wide results and limits: Healthy donors reportedly exceeded newly diagnosed patients in baseline TCR diversity.

Time point reported: newly diagnosed, previously untreated cHL patient sample. Points on this clone: The antigen is unknown.

The germline CDR1 and CDR2 sequences are KGHSH and LQKENI. With 3 bases removed from V and 4 bases from J, the gap between germline ends came to 17 bases. The CDR3 is 16 residues long. The data were produced by immunoSEQ multiplex PCR, yet TCRdb's version contains in-frame clones alone and is incomplete. The sample includes approximately 70,000 clones, approximately 93% seen only once; the top ten take about 2.6%. Sequencing used peripheral blood mononuclear cells (PBMCs). The rearrangement joins TRBV18 to TRBJ2-3; the D is unclear. The receptor was derived from a human donor with classical Hodgkin lymphoma. CDR3: CASSPRVPRGADTQYF. The CDR3 bases are TGTGCCAGCTCACCCCGGGTCCCTCGTGGGGCAGATACGCAGTATTTT.